These 21 T cell receptor beta chains were all obtained from the same sample, sequenced in a study of CXCR3-negative and CXCR3-positive naive CD8 T cells. UMI-labeled 5' RACE TRB cDNA libraries were prepared from the cells. TCRdb reprocessed the 5' RACE reads and keeps a single row for each CDR3 protein, giving no DNA. The sample table sets out approximately 60,000 distinct CDR3 sequences. The sample comprised memory CD8+ T cells from blood. The receptors here all came from a human donor in good health. Some clones in this sample may be carry-over from other donors' samples.

The genes are TRBV21-1 and TRBJ2-7; TCRdb indicates TRBD1, and absent DNA this call remains unverified. TRBV21-1 is a documented pseudogene. The CDR3 length is 19 residues. The CDR3 reads CASSKQPGSDPPRSYEQYF.

The chain combines TRBV29-1 with TRBJ1-2; TCRdb selects TRBD1, and the lack of DNA leaves this call unchecked. The V gene's germline CDR1 is SQVTM and CDR2 ANQGSEA. This CDR3 has 14 amino acids. CDR3 region: CSVEDSGTLGGYTF.

V gene TRBV2 combines with J gene TRBJ2-1; TCRdb calls TRBD1, which cannot be checked without DNA. Germline CDR1 SNHLY, CDR2 FYNNEI. The CDR3 sequence is 18 residues long. CDR3 loop: CASIQTPSTISSYNEQFF.

The V gene is TRBV15, the J gene TRBJ1-6. This CDR3 has 15 residues. The germline CDR1 and CDR2 sequences are LNHNV and YYDKDF (reference sequence). This chain's CDR3 is CATSRGLARSSPLHF. The complete variable domain, with remaining parts taken from reference TRBV15 and TRBJ1-6, reads DAMVIQNPRYQVTQFGKPVTLSCSQTLNHNVMYWYQQKSSQAPKLLFHYYDKDFNNEADTPDNFQSRRPNTSFCFLDIRSPGLGDTAMYLCATSRGLARSSPLHFGNGTRLTVT.

The gene calls are TRBV2 and TRBJ2-7; without DNA, the TCRdb call of TRBD2 cannot be checked. Germline CDR1 and CDR2: SNHLY and FYNNEI. The CDR3 is made up of 17 amino acids. The CDR3: CASSGTSSGLAAYEQYF.

This chain uses TRBV7-3 with TRBJ2-1; TCRdb selects TRBD1, and the lack of DNA leaves this call unchecked. Germline values: CDR1 SGHTA, CDR2 FQGTGA. There are 15 residues in the CDR3. The chain's CDR3 is CASSFTGGILSEQFF.

The rearrangement links TRBV6-6 to TRBJ2-7. CDR3 length: 14 amino acids. CDR1 is MNHNY, CDR2 SVGAGI, per germline (reference sequence). The CDR3 here is CASSTSLQPFGQYF.

V and J are TRBV4-2 and TRBJ2-7; lacking DNA, the TRBD1 call made by TCRdb goes unchecked. This CDR3 is built from 14 residues. Germline V CDR1 and CDR2: LGHNA, YNFKEQ. CDR3 region: CASSPRTGDGEQYF.

The genes are TRBV6-2 or TRBV6-3 and TRBJ2-5; with no DNA, the TCRdb D assignment of TRBD1 cannot be verified. CDR1 and CDR2 from the germline V gene are MNHEY and SVGEGT. This CDR3 spans 13 amino acids. CDR3: CASSWDTQETQYF.

The rearrangement joins TRBV5-6 to TRBJ2-3; TCRdb's D call of TRBD1 is untestable without DNA. This CDR3 is 16 amino acids long. Germline V gene data show CDR1 as SGHDT and CDR2 as YYEEEE. CDR3 region: CASSLLRDRGLDTQYF.

V is TRBV29-1 and J is TRBJ1-2. Germline V gene lookup returns CDR1 SQVTM and CDR2 ANQGSEA. The CDR3 runs to 15 residues. CDR3 region: CSVVPPGGGDYGYTF. Drawing the rest from reference TRBV29-1 and TRBJ1-2, the complete variable domain is SAVISQKPSRDICQRGTSLTIQCQVDSQVTMMFWYRQQPGQSLTLIATANQGSEATYESGFVIDKFPISRPNLTFSTLTVSNMSPEDSSIYLCSVVPPGGGDYGYTFGSGTRLTVV.

This CDR3 reads CASSQAGGPYNSPLHF. The gene calls are TRBV4-1 and TRBJ1-6; the D call of TRBD1 rests on TCRdb alone, since no DNA is present to check it. Germline CDR1 MGHRA, CDR2 YSYEKL. The CDR3 covers 16 residues.

V is TRBV20-1 and J is TRBJ2-1. The V gene's germline CDR1 is DFQATT and CDR2 SNEGSKA (reference sequence). The CDR3 length is 15 residues. The CDR3: CSAEGSQLFENEQFF.

The genes are TRBV6-1 and TRBJ2-1; without DNA, the TCRdb call of TRBD2 cannot be checked. Germline V lookup: CDR1 MNHNS, CDR2 SASEGT. The CDR3 consists of 13 residues. The CDR3 region is CASRDRTAGEQFF.

The chain couples TRBV4-3 to TRBJ2-1; absent DNA, TCRdb's TRBD2 call cannot be checked. The CDR3 length is 15 residues. CDR1 and CDR2 from the germline V gene are LGHNA and YSLEER. The CDR3 reads CASSPSGGLDNEQFF.

The CDR3 reads CASSEAGESDEQFF. This chain joins TRBV6-4 and TRBJ2-1; TCRdb returns TRBD2, unconfirmable since there is no DNA. The CDR3 has 14 residues. Looked up from germline, CDR1 is MRHNA and CDR2 is SNTAGT.

The genes are TRBV9 and TRBJ1-3; absent DNA, TCRdb's TRBD1 call cannot be checked. CDR1 and CDR2 (germline): SGDLS, YYNGEE. The CDR3 contains 15 residues. The CDR3 is CASSVPKTGGNTIYF.

The chain links TRBV27 to TRBJ1-2; lacking DNA, the TRBD1 call made by TCRdb goes unchecked. Germline CDR1 reads MNHEY; CDR2 reads SMNVEV (reference sequence). The CDR3 covers 14 residues. CDR3: CASRVQGRDYGYTF.

V usage is TRBV4-2 and J usage is TRBJ1-3. The germline V gene has CDR1 LGHNA and CDR2 YNFKEQ. The CDR3 totals 15 residues. The CDR3 reads CASSQGEDGGNTIYF.

The gene calls are TRBV14 and TRBJ2-7; the TCRdb D gene call, TRBD2, has no DNA to confirm it. The CDR3 is 15 amino acids. Germline V gene lookup returns CDR1 SGHDN and CDR2 FVKESK. The CDR3 loop reads CASSLAAGGLYEQYF.

The rearrangement uses TRBV19 and TRBJ2-4; the TRBD1 assignment by TCRdb is unverifiable without DNA. This CDR3 has 13 amino acids. Germline CDR1 LNHDA, CDR2 SQIVND (reference sequence). CDR3 sequence reads: CASSPVGGDIQYF.